The clone carrying this TCR beta chain came up a few times. Its specificity is unknown. With 3 bases clipped from V and 4 bases from J, the junction kept 3 bases outside the gene matches. The CDR3 has 14 amino acids. The data derive from a study of T cell repertoires in cytomegalovirus infection. In TCRdb, the reads were re-called with MiXCR into one record per CDR3 protein. The repertoire holds hundreds of thousands of distinct CDR3 sequences, with approximately 32% as singletons. The specimen comprised cultured CD8+ T cells from PBMCs, sampled from culture after CMV antigen stimulation. The receptor comes from a human donor in good health (CMV status not recorded). Some clones in this sample may be carry-over from other donors' samples. J is TRBJ1-1 and V is TRBV12-3 or TRBV12-4, with 9 nucleotides matching TRBD1. As DNA, the CDR3 is TGTGCCAGCAGTTTCGAGACAGGGGGCACTGAAGCTTTCTTT. This sequence encodes CASSFETGGTEAFF.